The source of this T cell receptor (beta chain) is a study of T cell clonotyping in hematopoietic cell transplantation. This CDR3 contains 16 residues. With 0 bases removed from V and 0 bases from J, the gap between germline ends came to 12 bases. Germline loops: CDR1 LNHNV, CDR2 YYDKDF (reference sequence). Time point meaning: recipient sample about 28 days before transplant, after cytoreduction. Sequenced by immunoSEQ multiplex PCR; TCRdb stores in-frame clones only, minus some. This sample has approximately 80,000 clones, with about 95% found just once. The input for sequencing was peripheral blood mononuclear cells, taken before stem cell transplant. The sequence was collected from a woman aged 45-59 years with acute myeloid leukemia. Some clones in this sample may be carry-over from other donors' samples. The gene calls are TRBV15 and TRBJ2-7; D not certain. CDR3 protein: CATSRDLTVRSYEQYF. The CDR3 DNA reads TGTGCCACCAGCAGAGATCTCACAGTCCGCTCCTACGAGCAGTACTTC.